The source of this T cell receptor beta chain is a study of shared clonotypes between healthy human individuals. Background on the study: CD4 naive cells filled three plates per donor, CD4 memory three, CD8 naive two and CD8 memory one.

Naive CD8 cells lacked CD45RO and underwent positive selection for CCR7, leaving out terminally differentiated effector memory CD45RA+ cells. CDR1 and CDR2 from the germline V gene are SGDLS and YYNGEE. The CDR3 spans 17 residues. V lost 2 bases, J lost 4 bases, and 8 bases stayed unmatched. Authors' processing steps: ImmunoSEQ supplied junction-only sequences lacking quality scores, so filtering was different. TCRdb's table, derived via immunoSEQ multiplex PCR, lists solely in-frame clones and lacks some. The V and J calls and clone size are taken from that table; D and trimming were inferred from the DNA. Among approximately 2,000,000 clones listed, just under 95% were seen once.

Source material: naive CD8+ T cells from PBMCs. The chain combines TRBV9 with TRBJ2-3; 12 bases line up with TRBD1. The source of this sequence is a young man in good health. Some clones in this sample may be carry-over from other donors' samples. CDR3 sequence reads: CASSVGLGTGGSDTQYF. CDR3 bases: TGTGCCAGCAGCGTCGGGCTCGGGACAGGGGGCTCAGATACGCAGTATTTT.